The 19 T cell receptor beta chains below were found in one sample sequenced in a study of T cell responses to AZD1222 COVID-19 vaccine (dated by TCRdb to about 2021). To prepare the library, the immunoSEQ multiplex PCR assay was applied. The table was pulled from immuneACCESS by TCRdb, which kept in-frame rearrangements only. Such tables lose some clones; where checked, under half of the loss comes from unresolved V genes, and the rest has no known cause. Recorded for this sample are 130,000 to 150,000 clones; 85% to 95% of them occurred a single time. The ten largest clones take up approximately 3% of the sample. The meaning of the sample's time point label: baseline before first vaccination. The treatment or condition label, as the study defines it: meningococcal conjugate vaccine given as trial control. This sample comprised peripheral blood, obtained on day 0 of MenACWY control vaccination. The receptor source for this set is an adult in good health.

The V call is TRBV7-2, the J call TRBJ2-4; 7 nucleotides match TRBD1. Germline CDR1 is SGHTA and CDR2 is FQGNSA. The CDR3 extends over 14 amino acids. The ends lost 5 bases at V and 4 bases at J; junction bases unmatched: 5. CDR3 DNA sequence: TGTGCCAGCAGCCTTCGGGACAGAAAAAACATTCAGTACTTC. This sequence encodes CASSLRDRKNIQYF.

The chain has TRBV5-6 and TRBJ2-5; 10 bases fit TRBD2. This CDR3 region has 17 residues. J lost 2 bases, V lost 2 bases, and 9 bases had no gene match. From germline, CDR1 is SGHDT and CDR2 YYEEEE. This CDR3 reads CASSFLTSGAQQETQYF. The CDR3 coding sequence is TGTGCCAGCAGCTTCCTCACTAGCGGGGCCCAACAAGAGACCCAGTACTTC.

The V call is TRBV6-5, the J call TRBJ1-5, with D uncertain. Germline V gene data show CDR1 as MNHEY and CDR2 as SVGAGI. V gave up 10 bases and J gave up 1 base, with 14 bases separating them. CDR3 length: 14 amino acids. CDR3 coding DNA: TGTGCCATCGAAAGCTATTCCAGCAATCAGCCCCAGCATTTT. It codes for CAIESYSSNQPQHF.

The rearrangement links TRBV3-1 (or the pseudogene TRBV3-2) to TRBJ2-1, with TRBD2 identical over 7 bases. Germline V CDR1 and CDR2: LGHDT, YNNKEL (reference sequence). The CDR3 totals 18 residues. Trimming cost V 1 base and J 0 bases; bases outside gene matches: 9. In DNA form, the CDR3 reads TGTGCCAGCAGCCAAGTTAGCCTAGCGGACATCTCCTACAATGAGCAGTTCTTC. Translation: CASSQVSLADISYNEQFF.

The chain combines TRBV19 with TRBJ2-2; weak D call: TRBD2 (5 bases). Trimming removed 7 bases from V and 6 bases from J, with 12 bases in between. CDR1 and CDR2 from the germline V gene are LNHDA and SQIVND (reference sequence). The CDR3 spans 13 residues. CDR3 protein: CASTFRGSGELFF. The CDR3 DNA sequence: TGTGCCAGTACATTCCGGGGATCCGGGGAGCTGTTTTTT.

As DNA, the CDR3 is TGTGCCATCAGTGAGGGGGGAACTAATGAAAAACTGTTTTTT. Amino acids: CAISEGGTNEKLFF. The J gene is TRBJ1-4, the V gene TRBV10-3, with D possibly TRBD1 on 5 matching bases. The CDR3 consists of 14 residues. Germline-derived CDR1 and CDR2 are ENHRY and SYGVKD. V was trimmed by 2 bases and J by 1 base, leaving 5 bases between them.

The chain recombines TRBV20-1 with TRBJ1-1; no definite D call. Germline V gene lookup returns CDR1 DFQATT and CDR2 SNEGSKA (reference sequence). Trimming left V 0 bases short and J 11 bases short, with 10 bases between. This CDR3 is 11 amino acids long. The CDR3 coding sequence is TGCAGTGCTAGAGATGTTGAGATTGCTTTCTTT. This translates into CSARDVEIAFF.

This clone came up a few times. The chain joins TRBV24-1 to TRBJ2-1, with D maybe TRBD1 (6 bases). The V gene lost 9 bases and the J gene lost 8 bases, with 10 bases spanning the gap. The CDR3 sequence is 11 residues long. Germline CDR1 is KGHDR and CDR2 is SFDVKD. DNA for the CDR3: TGTGCCACCGGCTACAGGGATGAGCAGTTCTTC. This gives the protein CATGYRDEQFF.

This clone was found once. The chain is built from TRBV19 and TRBJ1-1, with D maybe TRBD1 (5 bases). The CDR3 runs 13 residues. V gave up 7 bases and J gave up 3 bases, with 12 bases separating them. Germline V gene sequence: CDR1 LNHDA, CDR2 SQIVND (reference sequence). The CDR3 reads CASTSRGDTEAFF. The CDR3 bases are TGTGCCAGTACCTCCCGGGGGGACACTGAAGCTTTCTTT.

This clone was seen only once. The rearrangement joins TRBV3-1 (or the pseudogene TRBV3-2) to TRBJ1-2, with D perhaps matching TRBD1 (5 bases). From germline, CDR1 is LGHDT and CDR2 YNNKEL (reference sequence). This CDR3 region has 16 residues. With 4 bases removed from V and 8 bases from J, the gap between germline ends came to 23 bases. DNA for the CDR3: TGTGCCAGCAGCCCCTCCGGGAGGGTGTTTCAGGGCGGCTACACCTTC. Translating gives CASSPSGRVFQGGYTF.

The V and J genes are TRBV28 and TRBJ2-7, with D maybe TRBD2 (6 bases). There are 14 residues in the CDR3. The germline CDR1 and CDR2 sequences are MDHEN and SYDVKM. Between the trimmed V and J ends, which lost 10 bases and 2 bases, there was a span of 18 bases. CDR3 DNA sequence: TGTGCCACCGCGTGGGGAGCGGGTACCTACGAGCAGTACTTC. It translates to CATAWGAGTYEQYF.

The rearrangement joins TRBV11-2 to TRBJ2-7; TRBD1 might be the D (5 bases). Trimming left V 3 bases short and J 2 bases short, with 11 bases between. CDR1 is SGHAT and CDR2 is FQNNGV in the germline V gene. The CDR3 runs to 14 residues. The CDR3 DNA follows: TGTGCCAGCAGCTTCTCGACAGTTACCTACGAGCAGTACTTC. Translated, it gives CASSFSTVTYEQYF.

The chain has TRBV27 and TRBJ1-2; D unclear. This CDR3 has 15 residues. Trimming took off 2 bases at V and 6 bases at J, with 16 bases between the two ends. Germline assignment: CDR1 MNHEY and CDR2 SMNVEV (reference sequence). The CDR3 reads CASSLSHRPTDGYTF. The DNA for the CDR3 is TGTGCCAGCAGTTTAAGTCACAGACCTACGGATGGCTACACCTTC.

The gene calls are TRBV7-8 and TRBJ2-2; the D is unclear. The CDR3 runs 12 residues. CDR1 SGHVS and CDR2 FQNEAQ come from the germline V gene. Trimming took 2 bases from V and 6 from J, leaving 4 bases between them. The DNA for the CDR3 is TGTGCCAGCAGCTTATCGTCCGGGGAGCTGTTTTTT. Translating it yields CASSLSSGELFF. The variable domain in full, with the rest retrieved from reference TRBV7-8 and TRBJ2-2, is GAGVSQSPRYKVAKRGQDVALRCDPISGHVSLFWYQQALGQGPEFLTYFQNEAQLDKSGLPSDRFFAERPEGSVSTLKIQRTQQEDSAVYLCASSLSSGELFFGEGSRLTVL.

The CDR3 DNA is TGTGCCAGCAGCTGGGGTACAGGGTATGATGGCTACACCTTC. Translated, it gives CASSWGTGYDGYTF. This chain joins TRBV5-4 and TRBJ1-2, with D perhaps matching TRBD1 (6 bases). Per the germline V gene, CDR1 is SGHNT and CDR2 is YYREEE (reference sequence). The V end lost 3 bases, the J end lost 6 bases, and 15 bases lay between the germline ends. The CDR3 runs 14 residues.

The chain combines TRBV5-5 with TRBJ1-2; D possibly corresponds to TRBD1 (6 bases). Trimming left V 4 bases short and J 0 bases short, with 13 bases between. The germline V gene encodes CDR1 SGHKS and CDR2 YYEKEE (reference sequence). This CDR3 region has 15 residues. The CDR3 DNA sequence: TGTGCCAGCAGCCCCCCAGGGGTAGCTAACTATGGCTACACCTTC. Translated, it gives CASSPPGVANYGYTF.

Comment on this clone: Other DNA sequences in the same sample also yield this CDR3. The genes are TRBV7-8 and TRBJ1-1; D remains unclear. Germline values: CDR1 SGHVS, CDR2 FQNEAQ. V was cut by 1 base and J by 0 bases, with 3 bases left in between. CDR3 length: 13 amino acids. CDR3 coding DNA: TGTGCCAGCAGCTTAGAATTGAACACTGAAGCTTTCTTT. Protein sequence: CASSLELNTEAFF.

This clone has just one count. This sequence joins TRBV9 and TRBJ2-4, with a tentative D call TRBD1 (6 bases). The CDR3 spans 15 residues. Germline V gives CDR1 SGDLS, CDR2 YYNGEE. V was cut by 0 bases and J by 9 bases, with 16 bases left in between. CDR3 loop: CASSVATSRGGIQYF. The CDR3 DNA is TGTGCCAGCAGCGTAGCTACGAGCAGGGGCGGCATTCAGTACTTC.

V is TRBV7-3 and J is TRBJ2-3; possibly TRBD1 for D (6 bases). Germline V gene sequence: CDR1 SGHTA, CDR2 FQGTGA. This CDR3 is built from 14 residues. V was clipped by 5 bases and J by 0 bases, with 9 bases between them. Here the CDR3 reads CASSVTGSTDTQYF. DNA for the CDR3: TGTGCCAGCAGCGTTACAGGGAGCACAGATACGCAGTATTTT. Using reference TRBV7-3 and TRBJ2-3 for the parts outside the CDR3, the full variable domain is GAGVSQTPSNKVTEKGKYVELRCDPISGHTALYWYRQSLGQGPEFLIYFQGTGAADDSGLPNDRFFAVRPEGSVSTLKIQRTERGDSAVYLCASSVTGSTDTQYFGPGTRLTVL.